The T cell receptor (beta chain) under discussion was sequenced for a study of breast tumors, draining lymph nodes, adjacent tissues. Study findings and constraints: Tumors had less TCR diversity than lymph nodes, more than nontumor tissue.

Breast cancer patients provided tissue from their axillary draining lymph nodes. Details on this clonotype: The antigen is undetermined.

The J segment lost 7 bases and the V segment lost 5 bases, leaving 8 bases of the junction unmatched. This CDR3 region has 14 residues. CDR1 and CDR2 from the germline V gene are MGHDK and SYGVNS. From the multiplex PCR reads, TCRdb called clonotypes with MiXCR, one entry per CDR3 protein. This sample has under 300,000 distinct CDR3 sequences, with 30% to 35% found just once. Sequencing was performed on axillary lymph node tissue. The TCR sequence derives from a female donor with breast cancer. Some clones in this sample may be carry-over from other donors' samples. The chain links TRBV25-1 to TRBJ2-5; 9 bases align to TRBD1. CDR3 sequence (DNA): TGTGCCAGCAGTTCCGGCGGGACAGGGACGACCCAGTACTTC. It codes for CASSSGGTGTTQYF.